These 31 T cell receptor beta chains were all obtained from the same sample, sequenced in a study of memory CD4+ T cells and cytomegalovirus serostatus. The method was immunoSEQ multiplex PCR; TCRdb's version includes in-frame clones alone and lacks a portion of them. The sample includes 41,000 or so clones, roughly three quarters of them seen just once. The sort gate was single viable CD3+CD4+CD8-CD45RO+ cells for memory CD4+ T cells. The sequenced sample consisted of memory CD4+ T cells from blood. The receptors originated from an adult in good health and CMV-seronegative.

J is TRBJ2-7 and V is TRBV2; TRBD1 matches 9 bases. This CDR3 has 14 amino acids. Germline trimming cut 4 bases from V and 3 bases from J; bases unmatched to any gene: 4. Per germline, CDR1 SNHLY and CDR2 FYNNEI. Here the CDR3 reads CASSAGQGNYEQYF. The CDR3 bases are TGTGCCAGCAGTGCGGGACAGGGTAACTACGAGCAGTACTTC.

This chain uses TRBV30 with TRBJ2-5; 10 bases are shared with TRBD1. Looked up from germline, CDR1 is GTSNPN and CDR2 is SVGIG (reference sequence). V was pared by 8 bases and J by 5 bases, with 8 bases of the junction left unmatched. The CDR3 loop spans 13 amino acids. CDR3 amino acids: CAGDRGMGETQYF. The CDR3 coding sequence is TGTGCCGGGGACAGGGGAATGGGGGAGACCCAGTACTTC.

The rearrangement links TRBV6-6 to TRBJ1-1, with a tentative D call TRBD1 (5 bases). The germline V gene encodes CDR1 MNHNY and CDR2 SVGAGI (reference sequence). V lost 5 bases and J 4 bases, leaving 8 bases between the germline ends. There are 12 residues in the CDR3. The CDR3 DNA reads as TGTGCCAGCAGTCTTCAGGGCACTGAAGCTTTCTTT. Protein sequence: CASSLQGTEAFF.

The genes are TRBV7-9 and TRBJ2-7; 7 nucleotides agree with TRBD1. V was pared by 5 bases and J by 2 bases, with 6 bases of the junction left unmatched. The germline CDR1 and CDR2 sequences are SEHNR and FQNEAQ (reference sequence). The CDR3 sequence is 14 residues long. CDR3 nucleotide sequence: TGTGCCAGCAGCAAGCAGGGGGTCCCCTACGAGCAGTACTTC. Protein product: CASSKQGVPYEQYF.

The genes are TRBV10-2 and TRBJ2-5, with TRBD2 matching 7 bases. Germline CDR1 and CDR2: WSHSY and SAAADI. The junction had 11 bases not matched to a gene; V was cut back by 8 bases and J by 5 bases. The length of the CDR3 is 14 residues. CDR3: CASQASWGGETQYF. CDR3 sequence (DNA): TGCGCCAGCCAAGCATCCTGGGGGGGGGAGACCCAGTACTTC.

The chain's CDR3 is CASSESGGPGGNTIYF. In DNA form, the CDR3 reads TGTGCCAGCAGTGAATCTGGAGGGCCCGGGGGAAACACCATATATTTT. This chain joins TRBV25-1 and TRBJ1-3, with unresolved D. The length of the CDR3 is 16 residues. The V end lost 1 base, the J end lost 4 bases, and 14 bases lay between the germline ends. CDR1 and CDR2 from the germline V gene are MGHDK and SYGVNS.

The gene calls are TRBV25-1 and TRBJ2-1, with 8 nucleotides matching TRBD2. The trim removed 5 bases at V and 7 bases at J, leaving 10 bases unmatched. CDR3 size: 15 residues. Germline CDR1 reads MGHDK; CDR2 reads SYGVNS. The CDR3: CASSYPGTSGNEQFF. The CDR3 nucleotides read TGTGCCAGCAGTTACCCCGGGACTAGTGGAAATGAGCAGTTCTTC.

The CDR3 DNA reads as TGTGCCAGCAGCGTCGGGACAGGGGGACTAGATACGCAGTATTTT. Translated: CASSVGTGGLDTQYF. V gene TRBV9 combines with J gene TRBJ2-3, with 11 bases aligning to TRBD1. The CDR3 sequence is 15 residues long. CDR1 is SGDLS and CDR2 is YYNGEE in the germline V gene. J was trimmed by 5 bases and V by 2 bases; bases with no gene match: 4.

The genes are TRBV7-1 and TRBJ2-5, with D perhaps TRBD1 (5 bases). TRBV7-1 is an ORF, and what it does is uncertain. V was clipped by 5 bases and J by 3 bases, with 16 bases between them. The CDR3 covers 15 residues. The CDR3 DNA sequence: TGTGCCAGCAGCCTATCCAGGGCGGCGGAAGAGACCCAGTACTTC. This encodes CASSLSRAAEETQYF.

J is TRBJ2-3 and V is TRBV7-9; 9 bases agree with TRBD2. The CDR3 sequence is 13 residues long. J gave up 8 bases and V 5 bases, and 5 bases lay outside the gene matches. Germline V gene lookup returns CDR1 SEHNR and CDR2 FQNEAQ (reference sequence). Here the CDR3 DNA reads TGTGCCAGCAGCATTTTAGCGGGGGCTACGCAGTATTTT. This translates into CASSILAGATQYF.

The chain recombines TRBV7-3 with TRBJ2-7, with TRBD2 identical over 7 bases. Germline V gene sequence: CDR1 SGHTA, CDR2 FQGTGA. CDR3 length: 13 residues. With V trimmed by 4 bases and J by 4 bases, 4 bases remained unmatched. DNA for the CDR3: TGTGCCAGCAGCTCCCAGGGAGGGTACGAGCAGTACTTC. Translation gives CASSSQGGYEQYF.

V usage is TRBV4-2 and J usage is TRBJ1-2; D is unclear. Germline assignment: CDR1 LGHNA and CDR2 YNFKEQ. The CDR3 runs 12 residues. V was trimmed by 0 bases and J by 8 bases, leaving 7 bases between them. CDR3 DNA sequence: TGTGCCAGCAGCCAAGACTCCCGGGGCTACACCTTC. Encoded protein: CASSQDSRGYTF.

This clone has only a few counts. This chain joins TRBV7-2 and TRBJ1-1; D unresolved. The germline V and J ends were trimmed by 3 bases and 0 bases, with 5 bases remaining between them. Germline V CDR1 and CDR2: SGHTA, FQGNSA. CDR3 length: 13 amino acids. The CDR3 DNA sequence: TGTGCCAGCAGCTTCCGGATGAACACTGAAGCTTTCTTT. Translated: CASSFRMNTEAFF.

The chain combines TRBV4-2 with TRBJ1-3; tentatively, D is TRBD1 (5 bases). The V and J ends lost 2 bases and 0 bases respectively, with 17 bases between them. Germline V CDR1 and CDR2: LGHNA, YNFKEQ. The CDR3 is 18 amino acids. CDR3 region: CASSQTGALTSSGNTIYF. For the CDR3, the DNA is TGTGCCAGCAGCCAAACCGGGGCCCTAACTTCCTCTGGAAACACCATATATTTT.

The CDR3 loop is CASSERVERGSQETQYF. CDR3 bases: TGCGCCAGCAGCGAAAGAGTCGAGCGGGGTTCCCAAGAGACCCAGTACTTC. V usage is TRBV4-1 and J usage is TRBJ2-5; 7 bases agree with TRBD2. The CDR3 extends over 17 amino acids. CDR1 is MGHRA and CDR2 is YSYEKL in the germline V gene. Trimming removed 5 bases from V and 1 base from J; junction bases left unmatched: 13.

The chain couples TRBV2 to TRBJ2-3, with 7 bases fitting TRBD2. The CDR3 runs to 15 residues. The V gene's germline CDR1 is SNHLY and CDR2 FYNNEI. After removal of 3 bases from V and 4 bases from J, the junction contained 7 bases not matched to a gene. The CDR3 sequence: CASSERGWGADTQYF. The CDR3 DNA reads as TGTGCCAGCAGTGAGCGGGGGTGGGGCGCAGATACGCAGTATTTT.

This clone turned up a few times. The chain combines TRBV2 with TRBJ1-5; TRBD1 matches at 7 bases. Germline CDR1 SNHLY, CDR2 FYNNEI. The CDR3 has 15 residues. J gave up 9 bases and V 6 bases, and 14 bases lay outside the gene matches. The CDR3 nucleotides read TGTGCCAGCAGGGGGGGACAGCCAGGATCCGGGCCCCAGCATTTT. It specifies CASRGGQPGSGPQHF.

There are a few counts of this clone. The chain has TRBV28 and TRBJ1-2; D is perhaps TRBD1 (5 bases). Looked up from germline, CDR1 is MDHEN and CDR2 is SYDVKM. This CDR3 spans 12 amino acids. V was pared by 5 bases and J by 7 bases, with 11 bases between. The CDR3 DNA is TGTGCCAGCAGTGGCAGGGAACGTGGCTACACCTTC. It is translated as CASSGRERGYTF.

This clone occurred a few times. The chain couples TRBV7-2 to TRBJ2-1; D might be TRBD1 (7 bases). V was pared by 3 bases and J by 2 bases, with 11 bases between. This CDR3 is 15 amino acids long. CDR1 is SGHTA and CDR2 is FQGNSA in the germline V gene. The DNA for the CDR3 is TGTGCCAGCAGCTTGCGGGACAGAGCCTACAATGAGCAGTTCTTC. It is translated as CASSLRDRAYNEQFF.

This clone is medium-sized. The chain carries TRBV6-1 and TRBJ2-7, with TRBD1 identical over 8 bases. This CDR3 has 13 amino acids. The V gene end was trimmed by 11 bases and the J gene end by 9 bases; junction bases not matched to a gene: 15. Germline lookup yields CDR1 MNHNS and CDR2 SASEGT. The CDR3 protein is CAGSGTGSSVQYF. DNA for the CDR3: TGTGCCGGCTCCGGGACAGGCTCGTCTGTGCAGTACTTC.

The table lists this clone with a count of one. The V gene is TRBV30, the J gene TRBJ1-6; TRBD1 might be the D (6 bases). This CDR3 is built from 13 residues. Trimming removed 2 bases from V and 7 bases from J, with 9 bases in between. Germline CDR1 is GTSNPN and CDR2 is SVGIG (reference sequence). In DNA, the CDR3 is TGTGCCTGGAGTACGGGACAAAATTCACCCCTCCACTTT. As protein: CAWSTGQNSPLHF. The entire variable domain, with the rest obtained from reference TRBV30 and TRBJ1-6, is as follows: SQTIHQWPATLVQPVGSPLSLECTVEGTSNPNLYWYRQAAGRGLQLLFYSVGIGQISSEVPQNLSASRPQDRQFILSSKKLLLSDSGFYLCAWSTGQNSPLHFGNGTRLTVT.

The rearrangement links TRBV4-2 to TRBJ2-3; TRBD2 matches 8 bases. The V gene end was trimmed by 0 bases and the J gene end by 0 bases; junction bases not matched to a gene: 5. Germline assignment: CDR1 LGHNA and CDR2 YNFKEQ. CDR3 length: 17 residues. The CDR3 coding sequence is TGTGCCAGCAGCCAAGATTTGGCGGGGGGAAGCACAGATACGCAGTATTTT. It yields the protein CASSQDLAGGSTDTQYF.

The chain combines TRBV7-2 with TRBJ2-1; TRBD2 is a possible D gene (5 bases). Trimming took off 4 bases at V and 2 bases at J, with 15 bases between the two ends. The CDR3 extends over 16 amino acids. CDR1 SGHTA and CDR2 FQGNSA come from the germline V gene. The CDR3 loop is CASSSFGRGTYNEQFF. The CDR3 DNA follows: TGTGCCAGCAGCTCTTTCGGACGGGGAACCTACAATGAGCAGTTCTTC.

The CDR3 sequence is CASRQGGTEAFF. Here the CDR3 DNA reads TGTGCCAGCAGACAGGGAGGCACTGAAGCTTTCTTT. V and J are TRBV6-1 and TRBJ1-1, with D perhaps matching TRBD1 (6 bases). Germline V lookup: CDR1 MNHNS, CDR2 SASEGT. The germline V and J ends were trimmed by 6 bases and 4 bases, with 9 bases remaining between them. This CDR3 is built from 12 residues.

The chain combines TRBV11-2 with TRBJ1-6, with D hard to call. The CDR3 length is 14 residues. The V gene lost 5 bases and the J gene lost 7 bases, with 12 bases spanning the gap. Germline V gene data show CDR1 as SGHAT and CDR2 as FQNNGV. The CDR3 DNA is TGTGCCAGCAGCATGCAGCCGTCGAATTCACCCCTCCACTTT. Translated: CASSMQPSNSPLHF.

This clone was observed a few times. The chain carries TRBV2 and TRBJ1-5; no firm D call. Trimming left V 0 bases short and J 2 bases short, with 11 bases between. The CDR3 runs to 16 residues. The germline V gene has CDR1 SNHLY and CDR2 FYNNEI. The DNA for the CDR3 is TGTGCCAGCAGTGAAGCAAAGGGAACGGGCAATCAGCCCCAGCATTTT. Translation: CASSEAKGTGNQPQHF.

V and J are TRBV19 and TRBJ1-1; D uncertain. The germline V and J ends were trimmed by 2 bases and 1 base, with 8 bases remaining between them. The CDR3 has 14 amino acids. Germline-derived CDR1 and CDR2 are LNHDA and SQIVND (reference sequence). CDR3 nucleotide sequence: TGTGCCAGTAGTATATTGTTCCAGAACACTGAAGCTTTCTTT. Translation: CASSILFQNTEAFF.

The rearrangement links TRBV19 to TRBJ2-6; no firm D call. V was trimmed by 5 bases and J by 0 bases, leaving 5 bases between them. Per the germline V gene, CDR1 is LNHDA and CDR2 is SQIVND (reference sequence). This CDR3 has 14 amino acids. CDR3: CASSESSGANVLTF. DNA of the CDR3: TGTGCCAGTAGTGAAAGCTCTGGGGCCAACGTCCTGACTTTC.

The chain joins TRBV2 to TRBJ1-5; D may be TRBD1 (5 bases). The ends were cut back, 6 bases at V and 4 bases at J, with 13 bases in the middle. CDR3 length: 14 residues. Germline loops: CDR1 SNHLY, CDR2 FYNNEI. The CDR3 spells CASSRERDNQPQHF. The CDR3 bases are TGTGCCAGCAGCAGGGAGAGAGATAATCAGCCCCAGCATTTT.

This clone was detected a few times. The V gene is TRBV4-1, the J gene TRBJ2-3, with unresolved D. Per the germline V gene, CDR1 is MGHRA and CDR2 is YSYEKL. V gave up 4 bases and J gave up 1 base, with 6 bases separating them. This CDR3 is 13 amino acids long. The chain's CDR3 is CASSPLGTDTQYF. The CDR3 region has the DNA TGCGCCAGCAGCCCCCTTGGCACAGATACGCAGTATTTT.

V is TRBV5-1 and J is TRBJ2-2, with D perhaps given as TRBD1 or TRBD2 (6 bases each). Looked up from germline, CDR1 is SGHRS and CDR2 is YFSETQ. V lost 0 bases and J 6 bases, leaving 12 bases between the germline ends. This CDR3 has 15 amino acids. In DNA form, the CDR3 reads TGCGCCAGCAGCTTGGTGGCAGGGGAGGCCGGGGAGCTGTTTTTT. Protein: CASSLVAGEAGELFF.